A single sample gave rise to the 19 T cell receptor beta chains below, sequenced in a study of blood T cell repertoires in COVID-19. Assay used: immunoSEQ multiplex PCR; TCRdb lists only in-frame clones, some missing. The data contain approximately 230,000 clones, 88% of them singletons. Material: peripheral blood. These receptors were taken from an elderly man with acute or convalescent COVID-19.

The V gene is TRBV6-5, the J gene TRBJ1-6; D perhaps matches TRBD1 (5 bases). The CDR3 covers 14 residues. Deletions cut 6 bases from V and 7 bases from J, with 13 bases between. Germline-derived CDR1 and CDR2 are MNHEY and SVGAGI. CDR3 sequence reads: CASRDSVPNSPLHF. CDR3 bases: TGTGCCAGCAGAGACAGCGTACCAAATTCACCCCTCCACTTT.

V gene TRBV4-1 combines with J gene TRBJ2-3; the D is unclear. This CDR3 spans 13 amino acids. V was pared by 2 bases and J by 5 bases, with 8 bases between. Germline CDR1 reads MGHRA; CDR2 reads YSYEKL. CDR3: CASSQPGGDTQYF. In DNA, the CDR3 is TGCGCCAGCAGCCAACCCGGCGGAGATACGCAGTATTTT.

V usage is TRBV11-2 and J usage is TRBJ1-2; no reliable D call. Germline-derived CDR1 and CDR2 are SGHAT and FQNNGV. Deletions cut 4 bases from V and 3 bases from J, with 9 bases between. The CDR3 is 13 amino acids. The CDR3 bases are TGTGCCAGCAGCTCTACTCGGGACTATGGCTACACCTTC. Translation: CASSSTRDYGYTF.

The table lists this clone with a few counts. This same CDR3 is encoded by further DNA sequences in the sample. The chain links TRBV6-5 to TRBJ1-1, with D maybe TRBD1 (6 bases). Germline CDR1 MNHEY, CDR2 SVGAGI. This CDR3 spans 14 amino acids. The V gene lost 6 bases and the J gene lost 2 bases, with 13 bases spanning the gap. The CDR3 DNA is TGTGCCAGCAGGTTACAGGGTGGTAACACTGAAGCTTTCTTT. This translates into CASRLQGGNTEAFF.

CDR3 DNA: TGCGCCAGCAGCTTAGGGACTAGCGAAGATACGCAGTATTTT. Translation: CASSLGTSEDTQYF. The chain recombines TRBV5-1 with TRBJ2-3; TRBD2 matches 10 bases. This CDR3 is built from 14 residues. Germline assignment: CDR1 SGHRS and CDR2 YFSETQ. Trimming cost V 2 bases and J 5 bases; bases outside gene matches: 2. The variable domain in full, completed from reference TRBV5-1 and TRBJ2-3, reads KAGVTQTPRYLIKTRGQQVTLSCSPISGHRSVSWYQQTPGQGLQFLFEYFSETQRNKGNFPGRFSGRQFSNSRSEMNVSTLELGDSALYLCASSLGTSEDTQYFGPGTRLTVL.

The V and J genes are TRBV6-2 or TRBV6-3 and TRBJ1-1; 7 bases line up with TRBD1. V dropped 5 bases and J dropped 7; count of bases not matched to a gene: 7. CDR3 length equals 13 residues. The germline CDR1 and CDR2 sequences are MNHEY and SVGEGT. The DNA of the CDR3 is TGTGCCAGCAGTGACACAGGGGAGGATGAAGCTTTCTTT. Residues: CASSDTGEDEAFF.

The chain's CDR3 is CASGEDFGSTQYF. CDR3 nucleotide sequence: TGTGCCAGCGGGGAAGATTTCGGGAGTACGCAGTATTTT. This chain links TRBV5-4 with TRBJ2-3; D may be TRBD2 (6 bases). This CDR3 comprises 13 residues. V was shortened by 7 bases and J by 8 bases, with 17 bases between the two germline ends. Germline assignment: CDR1 SGHNT and CDR2 YYREEE (reference sequence).

V is TRBV11-1 and J is TRBJ2-3, with TRBD1 matching 8 bases. This CDR3 is 15 amino acids long. CDR1 and CDR2 (germline): SGHAT, FQDESV (reference sequence). The V and J ends lost 5 bases and 4 bases, in that order; junction bases with no gene match: 8. This CDR3 reads CASSTRTGIADTQYF. The CDR3, as DNA: TGTGCCAGCAGCACCCGGACAGGGATCGCAGATACGCAGTATTTT. The full variable domain, rest sourced from reference TRBV11-1 and TRBJ2-3, is EAEVAQSPRYKITEKSQAVAFWCDPISGHATLYWYRQILGQGPELLVQFQDESVVDDSQLPKDRFSAERLKGVDSTLKIQPAELGDSAMYLCASSTRTGIADTQYFGPGTRLTVL.

The rearrangement uses TRBV12-5 and TRBJ1-1, with D possibly TRBD1 on 5 matching bases. Trimming shortened V by 0 bases and J by 8 bases, and 16 bases separated the two germline ends. The CDR3 loop spans 15 amino acids. CDR1 is LGHNT, CDR2 FRNRAP, per germline. In DNA, the CDR3 is TGTGCTAGTGGTTTGGTTCTCGGGGGGACCTTCGAAGCTTTCTTT. Protein: CASGLVLGGTFEAFF.

This chain's CDR3 is CASSIDDRFPYGYTF. For the CDR3, the DNA is TGTGCCAGTAGTATAGATGATAGATTTCCCTATGGCTACACCTTC. V gene TRBV19 combines with J gene TRBJ1-2; D remains ambiguous. V lost 0 bases, J lost 4 bases, and 12 bases lay in between. Germline V CDR1 and CDR2: LNHDA, SQIVND (reference sequence). The CDR3 sequence is 15 residues long.

This rearrangement joins TRBV11-2 to TRBJ2-7, with D possibly being TRBD1 (6 bases). Trimming took off 0 bases at V and 5 bases at J, with 11 bases between the two ends. Germline values: CDR1 SGHAT, CDR2 FQNNGV. This CDR3 is 14 amino acids long. In DNA, the CDR3 is TGTGCCAGCAGCTTAGATATGGGGGCTGACGAGCAGTACTTC. It encodes CASSLDMGADEQYF.

V usage is TRBV5-6 and J usage is TRBJ1-2; D may be TRBD1 (6 bases). The germline V gene has CDR1 SGHDT and CDR2 YYEEEE. This CDR3 is built from 13 residues. The V end lost 1 base, the J end lost 4 bases, and 8 bases lay between the germline ends. The CDR3 region is CASSLQGPYGYTF. CDR3 bases: TGTGCCAGCAGCTTGCAGGGGCCCTATGGCTACACCTTC.

This chain joins TRBV7-9 and TRBJ2-5; TRBD2 matches at 7 bases. V lost 3 bases and J lost 4; bases outside the gene matches: 11. The CDR3 length is 16 residues. Germline V lookup: CDR1 SEHNR, CDR2 FQNEAQ (reference sequence). CDR3 loop: CASSLGLAVLGETQYF. The CDR3 DNA reads TGTGCCAGCAGCTTGGGGCTAGCGGTACTCGGAGAGACCCAGTACTTC. Drawing the rest from reference TRBV7-9 and TRBJ2-5, the complete variable domain is DTGVSQNPRHKITKRGQNVTFRCDPISEHNRLYWYRQTLGQGPEFLTYFQNEAQLEKSRLLSDRFSAERPKGSFSTLEIQRTEQGDSAMYLCASSLGLAVLGETQYFGPGTRLLVL.

V and J are TRBV6-5 and TRBJ2-7, with D perhaps TRBD2 (5 bases). V lost 6 bases, J lost 7 bases, and 16 bases lay in between. The CDR3 runs to 13 residues. CDR1 and CDR2 (germline): MNHEY, SVGAGI. CDR3 amino acids: CASRLIESGEQYF. The CDR3 nucleotides read TGTGCCAGCAGATTGATAGAATCGGGGGAGCAGTACTTC.

This sequence joins TRBV7-9 and TRBJ2-5; 9 nucleotides line up with TRBD1. Germline V gives CDR1 SEHNR, CDR2 FQNEAQ (reference sequence). This CDR3 is 16 amino acids long. V was clipped by 5 bases and J by 5 bases; unmatched bases: 12. The CDR3 here is CASSTRQGELQETQYF. In nucleotides, the CDR3 is TGTGCCAGCAGCACACGACAGGGGGAGCTCCAGGAGACCCAGTACTTC.

The chain combines TRBV7-8 with TRBJ2-2; perhaps TRBD2 as D (7 bases). Germline assignment: CDR1 SGHVS and CDR2 FQNEAQ. The CDR3 covers 19 residues. Trimming left V 6 bases short and J 0 bases short, with 23 bases between. CDR3 region: CASSLRTVRGATNTGELFF. CDR3 nucleotides: TGTGCCAGCAGTCTAAGAACTGTCCGGGGGGCTACGAACACCGGGGAGCTGTTTTTT.

The chain employs TRBV7-2 and TRBJ1-5; maybe TRBD1 (6 bases). Trimming took 3 bases from V and 4 from J, leaving 7 bases between them. The CDR3 length is 13 residues. Germline V lookup: CDR1 SGHTA, CDR2 FQGNSA. The CDR3 region is CASSFQGNQPQHF. In DNA, the CDR3 is TGTGCCAGCAGCTTCCAGGGGAATCAGCCCCAGCATTTT.

This clone came up once. The genes are TRBV12-3 or TRBV12-4 and TRBJ1-2, with 10 bases that match TRBD1. Trimming took 5 bases from V and 5 from J; bases not matched to a gene: 2. The CDR3 has 13 amino acids. The chain's CDR3 is CASSRDRGYGYTF. For the CDR3, the DNA is TGTGCCAGCAGTCGGGACAGGGGATATGGCTACACCTTC.

This clone was seen only a few times. The gene calls are TRBV21-1 and TRBJ1-2. TRBV21-1 is a pseudogene locus. CDR3 length equals 17 residues. The CDR3 loop is CASSLPGARAMEQGYTF. Written as DNA, the CDR3 is TGTGCCAGCAGCCTTCCCGGCGCGAGGGCGATGGAACAGGGCTACACCTTC.